Below, 18 T cell receptor beta chains from the same sample are listed, as sequenced in a study of blood T cell repertoires in COVID-19. Libraries were prepared by immunoSEQ multiplex PCR; TCRdb keeps only in-frame clonotypes and omits some of them. Of under 80,000 clones listed, about 90% are singletons. Sequencing was carried out using peripheral blood. The receptors stem from a human donor in a cohort sampled during active COVID-19.

The chain is built from TRBV4-1 and TRBJ2-7; 7 nucleotides line up with TRBD1. The CDR3 has 15 amino acids. Germline CDR1 MGHRA, CDR2 YSYEKL. J lost 2 bases, V lost 2 bases, and 6 bases had no gene match. In nucleotides, the CDR3 is TGCGCCAGCAGCCAAAGGAGTCAGGGGGCCTACGAGCAGTACTTC. This encodes CASSQRSQGAYEQYF.

The chain employs TRBV7-8 and TRBJ1-6, with D possibly being TRBD1 (6 bases). Deletions cut 1 base from V and 2 bases from J, with 24 bases between. CDR1 SGHVS and CDR2 FQNEAQ come from the germline V gene. This CDR3 contains 21 residues. The CDR3 DNA reads as TGTGCCAGCAGCTTAGTCCGAGGTGGCAGCTCAGGGGCGACCTATAATTCACCCCTCCACTTT. This encodes CASSLVRGGSSGATYNSPLHF.

This clone was seen a few times. This chain connects TRBV19 to TRBJ1-6; TRBD1 aligns across 8 bases. This CDR3 has 16 amino acids. CDR1 is LNHDA and CDR2 is SQIVND in the germline V gene (reference sequence). Losses at the gene ends were 5 bases for V and 7 bases for J; bases not matched to a gene: 10. CDR3 protein: CASSLQGERRNSPLHF. In nucleotides, the CDR3 is TGTGCCAGTAGTCTACAGGGGGAAAGGCGAAATTCACCCCTCCACTTT.

The chain carries TRBV10-3 and TRBJ1-5; a possible D gene is TRBD1 (6 bases). Germline values: CDR1 ENHRY, CDR2 SYGVKD. The CDR3 is 15 amino acids. V was pared by 3 bases and J by 8 bases, with 17 bases between. The CDR3 is CAISEGFRRQEPQHF. CDR3 DNA: TGTGCCATCAGTGAAGGATTCAGGCGACAGGAGCCCCAGCATTTT.

V gene TRBV25-1 combines with J gene TRBJ2-7; a possible D gene is TRBD1 (5 bases). Germline CDR1 reads MGHDK; CDR2 reads SYGVNS. The CDR3 has 13 residues. V shed 1 base and J shed 2 bases, with 6 bases lying between them. The CDR3 bases are TGTGCCAGCAGTGAATGGGGCCCCTACGAGCAGTACTTC. It encodes CASSEWGPYEQYF.

The chain recombines TRBV10-3 with TRBJ2-5; 8 bases map to TRBD2. J was trimmed by 5 bases and V by 4 bases; bases with no gene match: 3. The CDR3 runs 13 residues. CDR1 is ENHRY, CDR2 SYGVKD, per germline. CDR3 sequence reads: CAISGSGAETQYF. The CDR3 coding sequence is TGTGCCATCAGTGGTAGCGGGGCTGAGACCCAGTACTTC.

This sequence joins TRBV15 and TRBJ2-7; 11 bases align to TRBD1. V trimming: 6 bases; J trimming: 2 bases; junction bases outside the gene matches: 9. The CDR3 runs to 16 residues. Germline CDR1 and CDR2: LNHNV and YYDKDF (reference sequence). CDR3 loop: CATSRGGTGGPYEQYF. The CDR3 DNA is TGTGCCACCAGTAGGGGGGGGACAGGGGGACCCTACGAGCAGTACTTC.

The V gene is TRBV10-3, the J gene TRBJ1-4, with 11 bases matching TRBD1. Germline assignment: CDR1 ENHRY and CDR2 SYGVKD. Trimming took 2 bases from V and 7 from J; bases not matched to a gene: 3. The CDR3 contains 15 residues. CDR3 coding DNA: TGTGCCATCAGTGAGGCAGGGACAGGGGGTGAAAAACTGTTTTTT. Encoded protein: CAISEAGTGGEKLFF.

This sequence joins TRBV5-5 and TRBJ2-7; 8 bases map to TRBD2. Per germline, CDR1 SGHKS and CDR2 YYEKEE (reference sequence). Trimming at V came to 10 bases and at J to 6 bases, leaving 12 bases not matched to a gene. This CDR3 has 13 residues. CDR3 residues: CASGSGEVGEQYF. The CDR3 DNA sequence: TGTGCCTCCGGTAGCGGGGAGGTCGGCGAGCAGTACTTC.

The V call is TRBV5-1, the J call TRBJ2-3; TRBD2 aligns across 8 bases. After removal of 4 bases from V and 6 bases from J, the junction contained 10 bases not matched to a gene. Germline CDR1 reads SGHRS; CDR2 reads YFSETQ. This CDR3 has 15 residues. The CDR3 region has the DNA TGCGCCAGCAGCCTGGCCGGGACTAGAACGGATACGCAGTATTTT. Translating it yields CASSLAGTRTDTQYF.

The chain links TRBV3-1 (or the pseudogene TRBV3-2) to TRBJ1-3; D not resolved. The ends were cut back, 0 bases at V and 0 bases at J, with 9 bases in the middle. Germline values: CDR1 LGHDT, CDR2 YNNKEL (reference sequence). The CDR3 covers 16 residues. The CDR3 reads CASSQDPVSSGNTIYF. The CDR3 DNA sequence: TGTGCCAGCAGCCAAGATCCAGTCTCCTCTGGAAACACCATATATTTT.

V gene TRBV3-1 (or the pseudogene TRBV3-2) combines with J gene TRBJ2-5; D is uncertain. Trimming left V 4 bases short and J 0 bases short, with 12 bases between. The length of the CDR3 is 15 residues. Germline CDR1 and CDR2: LGHDT and YNNKEL (reference sequence). CDR3 in amino acids: CASSPRLQYQETQYF. For the CDR3, the DNA is TGTGCCAGCAGCCCCAGATTACAGTACCAAGAGACCCAGTACTTC.

The chain links TRBV28 to TRBJ1-4, with TRBD1 as a possible D gene (5 bases). Deletions cut 2 bases from V and 6 bases from J, with 16 bases between. The CDR3 sequence is 16 residues long. Germline CDR1 and CDR2: MDHEN and SYDVKM. CDR3 DNA sequence: TGTGCCAGCAGTTTAAGACGCAGGGTAGGGGATGAAAAACTGTTTTTT. This encodes CASSLRRRVGDEKLFF.

This clone came up once. CDR3 DNA: TGTGCCAGTAGTATGGGTTGGCGGAGCCCTAATGAAAAACTGTTTTTT. Residues: CASSMGWRSPNEKLFF. The chain uses TRBV19 and TRBJ1-4; D remains unclear. Trimming stripped 3 bases from V and 3 bases from J, with 14 bases between. This CDR3 is 16 amino acids long. Germline V gives CDR1 LNHDA, CDR2 SQIVND (reference sequence).

This chain uses TRBV5-1 with TRBJ2-6, with TRBD2 matching 16 bases. The V segment lost 4 bases and the J segment 2 bases; nucleotides outside the gene matches: 6. Per germline, CDR1 SGHRS and CDR2 YFSETQ. This CDR3 comprises 19 residues. The CDR3 is CASSPGTSGGAAGANVLTF. Here the CDR3 DNA reads TGCGCCAGCAGCCCTGGGACTAGCGGGGGGGCTGCTGGGGCCAACGTCCTGACTTTC.

The V call is TRBV5-4, the J call TRBJ2-5, with D possibly being TRBD2 (5 bases). The germline V and J ends were trimmed by 0 bases and 0 bases, with 9 bases remaining between them. Germline V gene lookup returns CDR1 SGHNT and CDR2 YYREEE (reference sequence). The CDR3 is 15 residues long. The CDR3 DNA sequence: TGTGCCAGCAGCTTGGTCGGGAACGACCAAGAGACCCAGTACTTC. Translating gives CASSLVGNDQETQYF.

This sequence joins TRBV2 and TRBJ2-2; D ambiguous. CDR1 SNHLY and CDR2 FYNNEI come from the germline V gene. The CDR3 is 14 residues long. Trimming stripped 5 bases from V and 6 bases from J, with 13 bases between. CDR3 region: CASSIRWQAGELFF. The CDR3 DNA reads TGTGCCAGCAGTATAAGGTGGCAGGCCGGGGAGCTGTTTTTT.

The chain links TRBV18 to TRBJ1-4; D gene ambiguous. This CDR3 is 14 amino acids long. Germline loops: CDR1 KGHSH, CDR2 LQKENI. V was clipped by 4 bases and J by 8 bases, with 14 bases between them. The DNA for the CDR3 is TGTGCCAGCTCACGGAGGGCTGAGCCCGAAAAACTGTTTTTT. This codes for CASSRRAEPEKLFF.